The text below deals with one T cell receptor beta chain. As yet, its antigen is unknown. The donors, all of them Caucasian adults, lived in Nashville, Tennessee. These data belong to a study of shared clonotypes between healthy human individuals. Study information: The cohort comprised a couple of women and a few men. Their ages spanned 18 to 49 years. Findings and limits, study-wide: Sample collection involved blood only; tissue repertoires are likely different.

The CDR3 is 16 amino acids. Losses at the gene ends were 5 bases for V and 4 bases for J; bases not matched to a gene: 11. Germline CDR1 SGHRS, CDR2 YFSETQ. Deep-level assay runs were performed. The protocol was immunoSEQ multiplex PCR, while the TCRdb copy is restricted to in-frame clones and leaves out a portion. The profile shows a few hundred thousand clones, roughly 79% of them singletons. The J gene is TRBJ2-2, the V gene TRBV5-1, with 7 bases fitting TRBD1. This TCR was recovered from a woman between 40 and 55 years old in good health. Some clones in this sample may be carry-over from other donors' samples. The source material was PBMCs. CDR3 bases: TGCGCCAGCAGTCCTAGGACAGGTGGTGTCACCGGGGAGCTGTTTTTT. Its translation: CASSPRTGGVTGELFF.